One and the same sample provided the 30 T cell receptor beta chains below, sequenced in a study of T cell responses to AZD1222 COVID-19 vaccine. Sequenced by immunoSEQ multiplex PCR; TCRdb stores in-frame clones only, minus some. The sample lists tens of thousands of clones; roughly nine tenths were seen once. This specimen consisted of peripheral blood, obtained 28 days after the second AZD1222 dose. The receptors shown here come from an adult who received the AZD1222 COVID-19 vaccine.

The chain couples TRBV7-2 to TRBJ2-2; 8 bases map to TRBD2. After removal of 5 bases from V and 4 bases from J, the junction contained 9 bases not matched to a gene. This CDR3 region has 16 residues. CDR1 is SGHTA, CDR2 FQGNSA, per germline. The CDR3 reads CASSLRLASVTGELFF. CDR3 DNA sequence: TGTGCCAGCAGCCTGAGACTAGCGTCGGTCACCGGGGAGCTGTTTTTT.

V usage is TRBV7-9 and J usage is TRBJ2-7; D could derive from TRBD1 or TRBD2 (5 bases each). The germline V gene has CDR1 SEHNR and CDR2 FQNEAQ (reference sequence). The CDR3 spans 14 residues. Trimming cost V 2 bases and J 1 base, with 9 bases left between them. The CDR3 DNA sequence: TGTGCCAGCAGCTTAAGAGAGGGGTCCTACGAGCAGTACTTC. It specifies CASSLREGSYEQYF.

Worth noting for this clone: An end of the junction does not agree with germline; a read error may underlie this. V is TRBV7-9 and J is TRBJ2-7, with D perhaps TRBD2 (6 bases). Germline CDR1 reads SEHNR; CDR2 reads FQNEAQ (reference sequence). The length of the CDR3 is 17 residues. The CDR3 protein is CASSSSPTGPNNLLGTF. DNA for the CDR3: TGTGCCAGCAGCTCCTCGCCGACCGGGCCGAACAATTTGTTGGGGACTTTC.

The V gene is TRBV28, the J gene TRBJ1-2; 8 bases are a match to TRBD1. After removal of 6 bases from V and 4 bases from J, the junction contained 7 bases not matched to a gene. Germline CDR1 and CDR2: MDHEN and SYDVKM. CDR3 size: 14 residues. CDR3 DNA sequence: TGTGCCAGCAGCGAAACAGGGGGGGGCTATGGCTACACCTTC. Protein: CASSETGGGYGYTF.

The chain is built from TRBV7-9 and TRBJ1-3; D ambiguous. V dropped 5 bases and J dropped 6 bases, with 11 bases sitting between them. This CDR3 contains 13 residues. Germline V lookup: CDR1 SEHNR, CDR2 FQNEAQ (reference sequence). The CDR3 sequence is CASSHGRTNTIYF. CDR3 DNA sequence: TGTGCCAGCAGCCACGGACGGACAAACACCATATATTTT.

Here the CDR3 DNA reads TGTGCCAGCGGTAGGACTAGCGGGGGGCTCCTATCCTACGAGCAGTACTTC. Amino acid sequence: CASGRTSGGLLSYEQYF. V gene TRBV27 combines with J gene TRBJ2-7; TRBD2 matches 14 bases. The CDR3 totals 17 residues. CDR1 and CDR2 from the germline V gene are MNHEY and SMNVEV (reference sequence). The J segment lost 1 base and the V segment lost 8 bases, leaving 10 bases of the junction unmatched.

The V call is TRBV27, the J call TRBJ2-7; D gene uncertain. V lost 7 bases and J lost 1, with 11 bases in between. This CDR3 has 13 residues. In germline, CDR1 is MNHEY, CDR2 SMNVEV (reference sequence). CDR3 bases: TGTGCCAGCACGGGTTCTACTTCCTACGAGCAGTACTTC. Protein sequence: CASTGSTSYEQYF.

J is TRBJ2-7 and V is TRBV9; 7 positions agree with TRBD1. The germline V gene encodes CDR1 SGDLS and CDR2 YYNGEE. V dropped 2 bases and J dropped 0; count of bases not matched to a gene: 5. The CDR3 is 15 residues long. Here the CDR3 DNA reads TGTGCCAGCAGCGTCCGGGACAGCGACTCCTACGAGCAGTACTTC. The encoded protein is CASSVRDSDSYEQYF.

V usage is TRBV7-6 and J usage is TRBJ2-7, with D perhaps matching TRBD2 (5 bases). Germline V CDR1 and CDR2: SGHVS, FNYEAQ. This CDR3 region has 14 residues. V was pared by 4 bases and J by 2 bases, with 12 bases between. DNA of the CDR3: TGTGCCAGCAGCTCGACACCGGGAACCTACGAGCAGTACTTC. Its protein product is CASSSTPGTYEQYF.

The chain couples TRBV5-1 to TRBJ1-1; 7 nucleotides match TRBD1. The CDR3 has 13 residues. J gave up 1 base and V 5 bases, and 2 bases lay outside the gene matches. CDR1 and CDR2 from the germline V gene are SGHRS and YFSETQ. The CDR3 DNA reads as TGCGCCAGCAGGGACAGGCCGAACACTGAAGCTTTCTTT. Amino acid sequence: CASRDRPNTEAFF.

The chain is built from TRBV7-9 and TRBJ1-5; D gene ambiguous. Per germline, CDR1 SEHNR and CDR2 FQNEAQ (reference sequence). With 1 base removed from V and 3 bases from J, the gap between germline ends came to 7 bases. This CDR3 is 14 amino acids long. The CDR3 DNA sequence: TGTGCCAGCAGCTTAGGGCAGGTCAATCAGCCCCAGCATTTT. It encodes CASSLGQVNQPQHF.

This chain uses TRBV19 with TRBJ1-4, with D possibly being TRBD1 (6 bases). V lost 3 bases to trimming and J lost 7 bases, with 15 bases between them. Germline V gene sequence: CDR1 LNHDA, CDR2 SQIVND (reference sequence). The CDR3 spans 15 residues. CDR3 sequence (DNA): TGTGCCAGTAGTATCGGGACAACCAACAGTGAAAAACTGTTTTTT. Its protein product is CASSIGTTNSEKLFF.

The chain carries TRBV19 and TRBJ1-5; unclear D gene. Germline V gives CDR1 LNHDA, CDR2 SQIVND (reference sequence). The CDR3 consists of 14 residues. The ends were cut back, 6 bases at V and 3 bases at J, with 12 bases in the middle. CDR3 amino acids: CASRPVGNNQPQHF. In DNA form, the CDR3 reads TGTGCCAGTAGGCCGGTCGGGAACAATCAGCCCCAGCATTTT.

CDR3 region: CASSPAWTSGLNEQFF. The CDR3 DNA reads as TGTGCCAGCAGCCCCGCCTGGACTAGCGGTCTGAATGAGCAGTTCTTC. The chain combines TRBV14 with TRBJ2-1; 10 nucleotides agree with TRBD2. V shed 4 bases, J shed 7 bases, and the junction held 10 bases outside the gene matches. Germline V gene data show CDR1 as SGHDN and CDR2 as FVKESK. The CDR3 length is 16 residues.

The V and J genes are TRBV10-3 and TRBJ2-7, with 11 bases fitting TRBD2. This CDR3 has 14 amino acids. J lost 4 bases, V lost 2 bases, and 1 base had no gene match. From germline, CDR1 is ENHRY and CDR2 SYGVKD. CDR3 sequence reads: CAISETSGSYEQYF. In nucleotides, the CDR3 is TGTGCCATCAGTGAGACTAGCGGGAGTTACGAGCAGTACTTC.

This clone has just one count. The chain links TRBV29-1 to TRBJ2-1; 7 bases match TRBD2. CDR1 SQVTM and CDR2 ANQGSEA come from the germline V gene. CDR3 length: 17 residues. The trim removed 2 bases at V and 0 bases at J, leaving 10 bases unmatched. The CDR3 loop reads CSVERSGAHSSYNEQFF. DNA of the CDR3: TGCAGCGTTGAACGCAGCGGGGCTCATAGCTCCTACAATGAGCAGTTCTTC.

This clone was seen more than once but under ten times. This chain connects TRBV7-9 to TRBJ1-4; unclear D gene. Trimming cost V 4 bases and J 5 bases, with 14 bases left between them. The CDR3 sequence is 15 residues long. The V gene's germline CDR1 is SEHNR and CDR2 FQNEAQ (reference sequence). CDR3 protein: CASSSNEDLNEKLFF. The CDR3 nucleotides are TGTGCCAGCAGCTCCAACGAGGATTTGAATGAAAAACTGTTTTTT.

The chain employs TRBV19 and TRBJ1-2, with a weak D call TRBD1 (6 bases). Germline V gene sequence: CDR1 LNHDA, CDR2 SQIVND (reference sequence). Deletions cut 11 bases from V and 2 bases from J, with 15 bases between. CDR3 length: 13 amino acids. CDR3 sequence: CAVGTGTNYGYTF. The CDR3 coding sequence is TGTGCCGTAGGAACCGGGACAAACTATGGCTACACCTTC.

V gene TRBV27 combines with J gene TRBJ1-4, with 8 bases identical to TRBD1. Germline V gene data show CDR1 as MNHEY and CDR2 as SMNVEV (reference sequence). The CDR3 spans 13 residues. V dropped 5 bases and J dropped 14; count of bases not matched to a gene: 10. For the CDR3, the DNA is TGTGCCAGCAGTCCGACCGACAGGGGCGGTCTGTTTTTT. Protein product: CASSPTDRGGLFF.

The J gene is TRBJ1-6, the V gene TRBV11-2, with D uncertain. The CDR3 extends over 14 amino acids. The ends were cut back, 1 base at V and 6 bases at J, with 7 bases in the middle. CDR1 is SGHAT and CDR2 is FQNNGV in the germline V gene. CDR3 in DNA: TGTGCCAGCAGCTTAGCAGCTTCTAATTCACCCCTCCACTTT. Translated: CASSLAASNSPLHF.

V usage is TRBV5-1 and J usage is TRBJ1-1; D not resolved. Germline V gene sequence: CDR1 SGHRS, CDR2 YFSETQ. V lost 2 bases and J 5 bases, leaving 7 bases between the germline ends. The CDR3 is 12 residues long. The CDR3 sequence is CASSLSGTEAFF. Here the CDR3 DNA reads TGCGCCAGCAGCTTAAGTGGAACTGAAGCTTTCTTT. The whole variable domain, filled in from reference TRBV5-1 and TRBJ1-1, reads KAGVTQTPRYLIKTRGQQVTLSCSPISGHRSVSWYQQTPGQGLQFLFEYFSETQRNKGNFPGRFSGRQFSNSRSEMNVSTLELGDSALYLCASSLSGTEAFFGQGTRLTVV.

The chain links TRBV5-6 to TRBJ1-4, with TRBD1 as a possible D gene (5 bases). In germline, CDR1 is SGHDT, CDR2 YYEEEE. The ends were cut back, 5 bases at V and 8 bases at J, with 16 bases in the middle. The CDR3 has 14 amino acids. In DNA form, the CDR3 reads TGTGCCAGCAGTTCCGACAGACACCTGGAAAAACTGTTTTTT. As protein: CASSSDRHLEKLFF.

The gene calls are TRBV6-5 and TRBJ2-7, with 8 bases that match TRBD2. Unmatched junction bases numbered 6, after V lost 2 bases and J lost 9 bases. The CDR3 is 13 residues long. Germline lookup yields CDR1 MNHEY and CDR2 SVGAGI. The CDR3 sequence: CASSYPGLVGQYF. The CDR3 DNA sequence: TGTGCCAGCAGTTACCCGGGACTAGTTGGGCAGTACTTC.

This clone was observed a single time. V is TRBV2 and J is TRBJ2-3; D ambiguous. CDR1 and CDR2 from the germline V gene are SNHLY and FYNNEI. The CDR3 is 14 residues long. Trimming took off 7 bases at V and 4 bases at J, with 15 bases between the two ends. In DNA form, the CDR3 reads TGTGCCAGCACGGCGGTTGGTGGGTCAGATACGCAGTATTTT. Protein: CASTAVGGSDTQYF.

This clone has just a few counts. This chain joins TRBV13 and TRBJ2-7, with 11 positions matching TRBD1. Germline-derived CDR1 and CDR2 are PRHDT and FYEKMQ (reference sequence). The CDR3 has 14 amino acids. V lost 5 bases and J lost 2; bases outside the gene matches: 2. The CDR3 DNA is TGTGCCAGCAGCCGGGACAGGGGGGCCTACGAGCAGTACTTC. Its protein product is CASSRDRGAYEQYF.

The CDR3 nucleotides read TGCGCCAGCCTGGCGGACAGTGTGAACACTGAAGCTTTCTTT. Translated: CASLADSVNTEAFF. V is TRBV10-2 and J is TRBJ1-1, with a tentative D call TRBD1 (6 bases). Germline lookup yields CDR1 WSHSY and CDR2 SAAADI. Trimming shortened V by 8 bases and J by 0 bases, and 13 bases separated the two germline ends. The CDR3 runs to 14 residues.

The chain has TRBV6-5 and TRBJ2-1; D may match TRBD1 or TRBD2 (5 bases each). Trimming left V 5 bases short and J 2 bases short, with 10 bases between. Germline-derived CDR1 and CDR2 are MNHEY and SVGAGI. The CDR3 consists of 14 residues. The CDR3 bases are TGTGCCAGCAGTCAGGGACGGACCTACAATGAGCAGTTCTTC. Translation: CASSQGRTYNEQFF.

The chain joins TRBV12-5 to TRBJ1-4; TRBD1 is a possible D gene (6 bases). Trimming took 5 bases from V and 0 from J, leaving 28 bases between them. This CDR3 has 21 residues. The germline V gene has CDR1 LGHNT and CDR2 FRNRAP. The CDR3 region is CASGILFPGQSTLPTNEKLFF. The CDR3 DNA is TGTGCTAGTGGTATCCTATTCCCGGGACAATCAACCCTTCCAACTAATGAAAAACTGTTTTTT. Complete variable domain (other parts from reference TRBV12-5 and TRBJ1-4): DARVTQTPRHKVTEMGQEVTMRCQPILGHNTVFWYRQTMMQGLELLAYFRNRAPLDDSGMPKDRFSAEMPDATLATLKIQPSEPRDSAVYFCASGILFPGQSTLPTNEKLFFGSGTQLSVL.

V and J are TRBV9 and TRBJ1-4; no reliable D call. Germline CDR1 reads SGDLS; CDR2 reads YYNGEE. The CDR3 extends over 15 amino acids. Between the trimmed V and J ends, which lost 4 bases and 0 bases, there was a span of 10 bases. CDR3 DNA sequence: TGTGCCAGCAGCCCCGGGCTTGCAACTAATGAAAAACTGTTTTTT. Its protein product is CASSPGLATNEKLFF. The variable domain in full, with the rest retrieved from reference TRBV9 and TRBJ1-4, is DSGVTQTPKHLITATGQRVTLRCSPRSGDLSVYWYQQSLDQGLQFLIQYYNGEERAKGNILERFSAQQFPDLHSELNLSSLELGDSALYFCASSPGLATNEKLFFGSGTQLSVL.

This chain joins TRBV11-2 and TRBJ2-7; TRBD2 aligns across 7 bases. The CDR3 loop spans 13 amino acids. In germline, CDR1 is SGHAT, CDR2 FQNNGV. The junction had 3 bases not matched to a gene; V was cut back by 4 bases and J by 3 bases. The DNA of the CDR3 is TGTGCCAGCAGCTGGGGGGGAGTCTACGAGCAGTACTTC. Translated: CASSWGGVYEQYF. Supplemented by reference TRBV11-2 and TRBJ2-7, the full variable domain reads EAGVAQSPRYKIIEKRQSVAFWCNPISGHATLYWYQQILGQGPKLLIQFQNNGVVDDSQLPKDRFSAERLKGVDSTLKIQPAKLEDSAVYLCASSWGGVYEQYFGPGTRLTVT.